The clone carrying this T cell receptor beta chain was picked up many times. The antigen remains undetermined. This record belongs to a study of neurological immune-mediated disorders. Study-wide results and limits: Multiple sclerosis patients had less TCR clonal expansion than even healthy controls, unlike HTLV-1-associated myelopathy.

Synthesis of cDNA was performed by 5'RACE using 10-nucleotide random UMIs. TCRdb re-called the 5' RACE reads through MiXCR, storing one row per CDR3 protein. The sample consists of 25,000 or so distinct CDR3 sequences, less than 15% of them appearing once. Trimming took 6 bases from V and 2 from J, leaving 21 bases between them. The CDR3 has 16 residues. Germline CDR1 is DFQATT and CDR2 is SNEGSKA (reference sequence). The sample was PBMCs. This TCR was sampled from a man in his 60s in good health. This chain joins TRBV20-1 and TRBJ2-3; D remains ambiguous. CDR3 DNA sequence: TGCAGTGCGGGTTGGAGCCCCGAGGCTTACACAGATACGCAGTATTTT. Its translation is CSAGWSPEAYTDTQYF.